This T cell receptor beta chain was identified during a study of T-cell memory formation after mild COVID-19 (dated by TCRdb to the early 2020s). For context, the study as a whole: TCR sequence clusters from the two donors were found to be largely donor specific. In two donors, T-cell clones that expanded and contracted after mild COVID-19 were tracked by sequencing TCRalpha and TCRbeta repertoires over time. The cohort comprised two young, previously healthy adult volunteers, one female and one male. On the study overall, not on this receptor specifically: Contracting CD4+ clones were located mainly in the CM and EM memory subsets, whereas CD8+ clones were found to be enriched in EMRA. Whether the second-wave clones peaking on day 37 were SARS-CoV-2 specific was not confirmed. The study included only a couple of mild cases, and larger cohorts that include severe cases with pre-infection samples were judged to be necessary. Clones that contracted from day 15 to 85 showed balanced CD4/CD8 phenotypes, whereas a second wave of clones that expanded from day 15 to 37 leaned towards CD4+. Some responding clones were found in pre-infection memory, which suggests that pre-existing cross-reactive memory T cells took part in the SARS-CoV-2 response.

The junction carries 9 bases between V and J, which are trimmed by 3 bases and 3 bases respectively. The germline V gene (reference sequence) sets CDR1 to MNHEY and CDR2 to SMNVEV. Including the terminal cysteine and phenylalanine, the CDR3 comprises 14 residues. Just the 42-base CDR3 DNA is kept, in frame starting at base 1. Ficoll-Paque density gradient centrifugation was the method used to isolate PBMCs. For sequencing, an Illumina NovaSeq 6000 was employed. TCRalpha and TCRbeta cDNA libraries were built by 5'RACE with constant-segment primers, adding sample barcodes and unique molecular identifiers. RNA was extracted from every sample with Trizol reagent. Libraries were amplified in two PCR steps, with a second sample barcode and Illumina TruSeq adapters added in the second step. Sequencing of the libraries was done on an Illumina NovaSeq, producing 2 x 150 bp paired-end reads. The original pipeline was this. With migec v1.2.7, reads were demultiplexed and then collapsed into UMI-guided consensus sequences. Using mixcr v2.1.11, UMI consensuses were aligned to TRA and TRB V and J templates and then assembled into clonotypes. A clonotype was counted as expanded or contracted only if both edgeR and NoisET called the change significant, with noise models trained on biological replicates. For edgeR calls, the cutoffs were a false discovery rate-adjusted p below 0.01 and a log2 fold-change threshold of 1. As an exploratory analysis of dynamics, max-normalized trajectories of the 1000 most abundant clonotypes were examined by PCA with hierarchical clustering. Separately sequenced CD4+ and CD8+ repertoires were used to assign the CD4 or CD8 phenotype of responding clones. TCRdb reworked the public reads: Q25 trimming with fastp, MiXCR clone assembly, productive beta chains retained. Here each entry gathers all rows of one CDR3 protein and keeps the most common genes and DNA. These V and J calls rely on TCRdb rather than the paper's analysis. This sample holds about 400,000 distinct CDR3 sequences; 20% to 25% were observed only once. The top ten hold over 10% of the sample.

As regards this clonotype: No cognate antigen has been identified for it. There are no base qualities to consult, and no much larger clone falls within one base.

The receptor comes from an adult woman who had mild COVID-19 (a few samples of this study predate the infection). The sample titles of this study are shuffled in the database, so cell type and time point are left out; the donor was told from shared clones. Sequenced input: PBMCs or a T cell subset sorted from them (not recorded which). The sequence joins TRBV27 to TRBJ1-5; no D gene call is confident. The CDR3 is CASSFALDNQPQHF. The DNA sequence is given as TGTGCCAGCAGTTTCGCACTTGACAATCAGCCCCAGCATTTT.